This T cell receptor (beta chain) is drawn from a study of tumor-infiltrating lymphocytes in primary liver carcinoma. The overall study: Each sample had roughly 3.65 to 8 million productive TCRbeta reads regardless of tissue type. Study-level findings and limits: Tumor-blood pairs (like tumor-adjacent pairs) overlapped less than tumor region pairs did.

The CDR3 is 16 amino acids. Total RNA and DNA came together from roughly 20-30 mg of bulk tissue without cell sorting. The patients presented with primary liver carcinoma, which was managed through surgical resection. Over 85% viable tumor cells were present in every tumor sample. Concerning this clonotype itself: As yet, its antigen is unknown.

A primer in the constant region served to generate TCR beta cDNA from 450 to 600 ng of total RNA. Slightly modified ARM-PCR, run as three nested multiplex PCR rounds, produced the TCR beta libraries. For around 11 cycles apiece, the opening two PCR rounds ran with TRBV1-TRBV30 forward primers and a C-beta reverse primer. TCRdb redid the calling of the multiplex PCR reads with MiXCR, one entry per CDR3 protein. The profile shows approximately 120,000 distinct CDR3 sequences, 64% of them singletons. The specimen was liver tumor tissue from sampling region 3. This sample's subset: tumor region T3, left-lateral pole. The chain uses TRBV21-1 and TRBJ2-1; TRBD2 is the table's D call, not checked against the DNA. TRBV21-1 is classified as a pseudogene. The TCR sequence derives from a woman aged 55-69 years with primary liver carcinoma and hepatitis B virus infection. For the CDR3, the DNA is TGTGCCAGCAGCCAAAGGACTAGCGGGAGTAAAAATGAGCAGTTCTTC. Translation: CASSQRTSGSKNEQFF.